Following are 25 T cell receptor beta chains from one sample sequenced in a study of blood T cell repertoires in COVID-19. Sequenced by immunoSEQ multiplex PCR; TCRdb stores in-frame clones only, minus some. The table lists about 380,000 clones, around 84% of them singletons. Sequenced material: peripheral blood. The receptors were gathered from a woman between 18 and 30 years old with acute or convalescent COVID-19.

The gene calls are TRBV4-1 and TRBJ2-7; D gene uncertain. The CDR3 sequence is 16 residues long. V was shortened by 1 base and J by 3 bases, with 16 bases between the two germline ends. CDR1 and CDR2 from the germline V gene are MGHRA and YSYEKL. The CDR3 DNA follows: TGCGCCAGCAGCCAAGGGAGAGCCGGTGGATTCTACGAGCAGTACTTC. Its translation: CASSQGRAGGFYEQYF.

This clone has only one observation. CDR3 sequence reads: CASSTGTLNTEAFF. The CDR3 DNA is TGTGCCAGCTCCACCGGGACACTGAACACTGAAGCTTTCTTT. The V call is TRBV27, the J call TRBJ1-1; TRBD1 is a possible D gene (6 bases). Germline CDR1 and CDR2: MNHEY and SMNVEV (reference sequence). The CDR3 consists of 14 residues. V was pared by 8 bases and J by 0 bases, with 13 bases between.

The count of this clone is one. The rearrangement links TRBV19 to TRBJ1-3; D gene unclear. The germline V gene encodes CDR1 LNHDA and CDR2 SQIVND (reference sequence). The CDR3 has 16 residues. Trimming left V 10 bases short and J 0 bases short, with 19 bases between. This chain's CDR3 is CATEPGDRISGNTIYF. CDR3 nucleotides: TGTGCCACCGAACCAGGTGATCGGATCTCTGGAAACACCATATATTTT.

This chain connects TRBV7-3 to TRBJ1-3, with D tentatively TRBD1 (6 bases). V lost 5 bases and J 0 bases, leaving 11 bases between the germline ends. Germline CDR1 reads SGHTA; CDR2 reads FQGTGA. This CDR3 comprises 15 residues. CDR3 nucleotides: TGTGCCAGCAGCCTACAGGGCTACTCTGGAAACACCATATATTTT. It translates to CASSLQGYSGNTIYF.

The V gene is TRBV28, the J gene TRBJ1-5; 9 nucleotides align to TRBD1. Germline CDR1 and CDR2: MDHEN and SYDVKM. V shed 3 bases and J 3 bases; nucleotides not matched to a gene: 6. This CDR3 region has 16 residues. The CDR3 loop is CASSFVTGGNNQPQHF. DNA of the CDR3: TGTGCCAGCAGTTTTGTGACAGGGGGGAACAATCAGCCCCAGCATTTT. The full variable domain, completed using reference TRBV28 and TRBJ1-5, is DVKVTQSSRYLVKRTGEKVFLECVQDMDHENMFWYRQDPGLGLRLIYFSYDVKMKEKGDIPEGYSVSREKKERFSLILESASTNQTSMYLCASSFVTGGNNQPQHFGDGTRLSIL.

The chain employs TRBV3-1 (or the pseudogene TRBV3-2) and TRBJ2-7; 7 nucleotides line up with TRBD1. Germline V lookup: CDR1 LGHDT, CDR2 YNNKEL (reference sequence). The CDR3 contains 15 residues. With V trimmed by 2 bases and J by 5 bases, 9 bases remained unmatched. The DNA for the CDR3 is TGTGCCAGCAGCCAAAGCATCGACAGGGCGGACGAGCAGTACTTC. Amino acids: CASSQSIDRADEQYF.

This clone came up a few times. V and J are TRBV5-1 and TRBJ1-2, with TRBD1 as a possible D gene (6 bases). CDR1 and CDR2 from the germline V gene are SGHRS and YFSETQ. The CDR3 has 15 residues. Between the trimmed V and J ends, which lost 0 bases and 4 bases, there was a span of 13 bases. The DNA of the CDR3 is TGCGCCAGCAGCTTGGAGAGCAGGGGTCCCTATGGCTACACCTTC. It yields the protein CASSLESRGPYGYTF.

This clone was counted between two and nine times. This chain uses TRBV9 with TRBJ2-1, with 9 bases lining up with TRBD1. Germline CDR1 SGDLS, CDR2 YYNGEE. Trimming took 4 bases from V and 10 from J; bases not matched to a gene: 6. The CDR3 loop spans 13 amino acids. The CDR3 is CASSTRDRAEQFF. The DNA of the CDR3 is TGTGCCAGCAGCACCCGGGACAGGGCCGAGCAGTTCTTC.

The chain has TRBV19 and TRBJ2-5; possibly TRBD1 for D (5 bases). CDR1 LNHDA and CDR2 SQIVND come from the germline V gene (reference sequence). Trimming shortened V by 2 bases and J by 4 bases, and 14 bases separated the two germline ends. The length of the CDR3 is 15 residues. CDR3 amino acids: CASSIRDARVETQYF. In nucleotides, the CDR3 is TGTGCCAGTAGTATACGCGACGCCAGGGTAGAGACCCAGTACTTC.

The CDR3 sequence is CASSLEPTNEKLFF. As DNA, the CDR3 is TGCGCCAGCAGCTTGGAGCCAACTAATGAAAAACTGTTTTTT. The J gene is TRBJ1-4, the V gene TRBV5-1, with D hard to call. This CDR3 has 14 residues. Looked up from germline, CDR1 is SGHRS and CDR2 is YFSETQ. V was cut by 0 bases and J by 0 bases, with 3 bases left in between. The whole variable domain, filled in from reference TRBV5-1 and TRBJ1-4, reads KAGVTQTPRYLIKTRGQQVTLSCSPISGHRSVSWYQQTPGQGLQFLFEYFSETQRNKGNFPGRFSGRQFSNSRSEMNVSTLELGDSALYLCASSLEPTNEKLFFGSGTQLSVL.

This clone has only a few counts. V and J are TRBV20-1 and TRBJ2-3; tentatively, D is TRBD2 (5 bases). The CDR3 is 11 residues long. CDR1 is DFQATT and CDR2 is SNEGSKA in the germline V gene (reference sequence). Trimming stripped 3 bases from V and 4 bases from J, with 5 bases between. CDR3 sequence: CSASSADTQYF. The CDR3 DNA sequence: TGCAGTGCTAGTAGCGCAGATACGCAGTATTTT.

The rearrangement uses TRBV15 and TRBJ1-3, with 8 bases aligning to TRBD1. The V gene end was trimmed by 3 bases and the J gene end by 0 bases; junction bases not matched to a gene: 4. CDR1 and CDR2 from the germline V gene are LNHNV and YYDKDF (reference sequence). CDR3 size: 16 residues. The CDR3 spells CATSSWDRCSGNTIYF. In DNA, the CDR3 is TGTGCCACCAGCAGTTGGGACAGGTGCTCTGGAAACACCATATATTTT. The full variable domain, its missing parts supplied by reference TRBV15 and TRBJ1-3, is DAMVIQNPRYQVTQFGKPVTLSCSQTLNHNVMYWYQQKSSQAPKLLFHYYDKDFNNEADTPDNFQSRRPNTSFCFLDIRSPGLGDTAMYLCATSSWDRCSGNTIYFGEGSWLTVV.

The genes are TRBV24-1 and TRBJ2-5; a possible D gene is TRBD1 (6 bases). The CDR3 extends over 14 amino acids. The V end lost 3 bases, the J end lost 5 bases, and 12 bases lay between the germline ends. Germline-derived CDR1 and CDR2 are KGHDR and SFDVKD. The CDR3, as DNA: TGTGCCACCAGTGATCCAGGGGTACCGGAGACCCAGTACTTC. It translates to CATSDPGVPETQYF.

The chain carries TRBV10-3 and TRBJ2-1; possibly TRBD1 for D (7 bases). V was clipped by 0 bases and J by 4 bases, with 13 bases between them. The CDR3 spans 16 residues. CDR1 and CDR2 from the germline V gene are ENHRY and SYGVKD. The CDR3 coding sequence is TGTGCCATCAGTGAGTCTTTCGGGGGACAGTACAATGAGCAGTTCTTC. This translates into CAISESFGGQYNEQFF.

The J gene is TRBJ2-1, the V gene TRBV6-6; 7 positions match TRBD2. V shed 6 bases, J shed 5 bases, and the junction held 22 bases outside the gene matches. The CDR3 has 19 residues. CDR1 and CDR2 (germline): MNHNY, SVGAGI (reference sequence). The CDR3 region is CASSYGGGVGGLDNNEQFF. Here the CDR3 DNA reads TGTGCCAGCAGCTACGGGGGTGGAGTGGGAGGGCTAGACAACAATGAGCAGTTCTTC.

The V and J genes are TRBV5-1 and TRBJ2-3; D is unclear. Trimming pared 6 bases from V and 6 bases from J, leaving 17 bases between. The CDR3 runs 14 residues. Germline V gives CDR1 SGHRS, CDR2 YFSETQ. The CDR3: CASKEGAFADTQYF. CDR3 DNA sequence: TGCGCCAGCAAAGAAGGAGCATTTGCGGATACGCAGTATTTT.

The rearrangement joins TRBV11-2 to TRBJ2-1; 7 positions match TRBD1. CDR3 length: 15 amino acids. V lost 6 bases, J lost 4 bases, and 9 bases stayed unmatched. In germline, CDR1 is SGHAT, CDR2 FQNNGV. CDR3 region: CASSQPEDRYNEQFF. The CDR3 DNA reads TGTGCCAGCAGTCAACCGGAGGACAGGTACAATGAGCAGTTCTTC. Together with reference TRBV11-2 and TRBJ2-1, the CDR3 gives the full variable domain: EAGVAQSPRYKIIEKRQSVAFWCNPISGHATLYWYQQILGQGPKLLIQFQNNGVVDDSQLPKDRFSAERLKGVDSTLKIQPAKLEDSAVYLCASSQPEDRYNEQFFGPGTRLTVL.

This clone was detected once. The rearrangement uses TRBV10-3 and TRBJ1-6, with 8 bases aligning to TRBD1. V shed 6 bases, J shed 7 bases, and the junction held 8 bases outside the gene matches. The germline gives CDR1 ENHRY, CDR2 SYGVKD. The CDR3 runs 15 residues. The CDR3 here is CAIRETGQGNSPLHF. The CDR3 DNA sequence: TGTGCCATCAGGGAAACTGGACAGGGAAATTCACCCCTCCACTTT.

The V and J genes are TRBV20-1 and TRBJ2-1, with D unclear. Germline CDR1 is DFQATT and CDR2 is SNEGSKA (reference sequence). This CDR3 has 10 residues. Trimming took off 5 bases at V and 5 bases at J, with 4 bases between the two ends. The CDR3 DNA is TGCAGTGCTGAGAACAATGAGCAGTTCTTC. Translating gives CSAENNEQFF.

The chain carries TRBV12-5 and TRBJ2-6; 7 nucleotides match TRBD1. The CDR3 consists of 17 residues. Germline CDR1 and CDR2: LGHNT and FRNRAP. With 6 bases clipped from V and 0 bases from J, the junction kept 8 bases outside the gene matches. The CDR3, as DNA: TGTGCTAGTGGACCCGGGACAGTCGACTCTGGGGCCAACGTCCTGACTTTC. Translation: CASGPGTVDSGANVLTF.

This sequence joins TRBV12-3 or TRBV12-4 and TRBJ1-1; no definite D call. V dropped 5 bases and J dropped 6 bases, with 13 bases sitting between them. The CDR3 loop spans 13 amino acids. CDR3 nucleotide sequence: TGTGCCAGCAGTCTTCAGCGAACCCCTGAAGCTTTCTTT. Translation: CASSLQRTPEAFF.

The V and J genes are TRBV11-3 and TRBJ2-1; D is uncertain. V gave up 5 bases and J gave up 8 bases, with 13 bases separating them. Germline assignment: CDR1 SGHNT and CDR2 YENEEA. There are 13 residues in the CDR3. The CDR3 loop reads CASSRSTVDEQFF. The CDR3 nucleotides are TGTGCCAGCAGCCGGTCTACTGTGGATGAGCAGTTCTTC. The full variable domain, rest sourced from reference TRBV11-3 and TRBJ2-1, is EAGVVQSPRYKIIEKKQPVAFWCNPISGHNTLYWYLQNLGQGPELLIRYENEEAVDDSQLPKDRFSAERLKGVDSTLKIQPAELGDSAVYLCASSRSTVDEQFFGPGTRLTVL.

The chain links TRBV7-8 to TRBJ2-1; a possible D gene is TRBD2 (5 bases). The CDR3 extends over 14 amino acids. Germline assignment: CDR1 SGHVS and CDR2 FQNEAQ. Trimming removed 2 bases at V and 5 bases at J, with 10 bases between. This CDR3 reads CASSLSRVNNEQFF. In DNA form, the CDR3 reads TGTGCCAGCAGCTTATCGCGGGTGAACAATGAGCAGTTCTTC. Together with reference TRBV7-8 and TRBJ2-1, the CDR3 gives the full variable domain: GAGVSQSPRYKVAKRGQDVALRCDPISGHVSLFWYQQALGQGPEFLTYFQNEAQLDKSGLPSDRFFAERPEGSVSTLKIQRTQQEDSAVYLCASSLSRVNNEQFFGPGTRLTVL.

The chain recombines TRBV5-4 with TRBJ1-4, with a weak D call TRBD1 (6 bases). The CDR3 sequence is 15 residues long. Germline CDR1 reads SGHNT; CDR2 reads YYREEE (reference sequence). V lost 2 bases and J lost 3, with 11 bases in between. The CDR3 protein is CASSLTQGSNEKLFF. CDR3 in DNA: TGTGCCAGCAGCTTAACACAGGGTTCTAATGAAAAACTGTTTTTT. Supplemented by reference TRBV5-4 and TRBJ1-4, the full variable domain reads ETGVTQSPTHLIKTRGQQVTLRCSSQSGHNTVSWYQQALGQGPQFIFQYYREEENGRGNFPPRFSGLQFPNYSSELNVNALELDDSALYLCASSLTQGSNEKLFFGSGTQLSVL.

This clone has more than one count but fewer than ten. The chain couples TRBV19 to TRBJ1-6; D ambiguous. V was pared by 5 bases and J by 0 bases, with 17 bases between. CDR3 size: 18 residues. The germline gives CDR1 LNHDA, CDR2 SQIVND (reference sequence). The CDR3 DNA reads TGTGCCAGTAGTGGAGGTCCCGGCGGGAACTCCTATAATTCACCCCTCCACTTT. It yields the protein CASSGGPGGNSYNSPLHF.